This is a list of T cell receptor beta chains from one sample in a study of T-cell memory formation after mild COVID-19. MiXCR, applied by TCRdb to the 5' RACE reads, yields one record per CDR3 protein. The table includes hundreds of thousands of distinct CDR3 sequences, approximately 23% detected once. The sequencing sample was made of PBMCs or a T cell subset sorted from them (not recorded which). All receptors come from an adult woman who had mild COVID-19 (a few samples of this study predate the infection). Cell type and time point are not known. Both conserved end residues are part of each CDR3. A D gene is named only where the DNA matches it firmly. A row's size may be missing; if present it is once, few, many or a size class.

d_gene,j_gene,v_gene,abundance,CDR3aa,CDR3nt
TRBD2,TRBJ2-1,TRBV5-1,few,CASRELAGTNEQFF,TGCGCCAGCAGAGAACTAGCGGGGACTAATGAGCAGTTCTTC
TRBD2,TRBJ2-5,TRBV6-2/TRBV6-3,.,CASSYQGLAGETQYF,TGTGCCAGCAGTTACCAGGGACTAGCGGGAGAGACCCAGTACTTC
.,TRBJ2-1,TRBV6-1,many,CASSESKGGGNEQFF,TGTGCCAGCAGTGAAAGTAAAGGAGGGGGCAATGAGCAGTTCTTC
TRBD2,TRBJ2-1,TRBV5-1,few,CASRTSGGLYNEQFF,TGCGCCAGCAGGACTAGCGGGGGGCTCTACAATGAGCAGTTCTTC
TRBD1,TRBJ1-5,TRBV5-5,few,CASSFGQGAQPQHF,TGTGCCAGCAGCTTCGGACAGGGCGCACAGCCCCAGCATTTT
.,TRBJ2-2,TRBV5-1,.,CASSFGFQGSANTGELFF,TGCGCCAGCAGCTTTGGGTTCCAGGGATCTGCGAACACCGGGGAGCTGTTTTTT
.,TRBJ2-3,TRBV3-1,once,CASSQGGRGSEDTQYF,TGTGCCAGCAGCCAAGGAGGCAGAGGATCGGAGGATACGCAGTATTTT
.,TRBJ1-2,TRBV7-9,.,CASSSQLDLNGYTF,TGTGCCAGCAGCTCCCAACTCGATCTAAATGGCTACACCTTC
.,TRBJ2-7,TRBV20-1,.,CSARVRDWTYEQYF,TGCAGTGCTAGAGTCCGGGACTGGACCTACGAGCAGTACTTC
.,TRBJ1-5,TRBV20-1,few,CSALTDYSNQPQHF,TGCAGTGCTCTTACTGACTATAGCAATCAGCCCCAGCATTTT
TRBD2,TRBJ2-4,TRBV10-3,few,CAISELAGGTAKNIQYF,TGTGCCATCAGTGAACTAGCGGGGGGGACGGCCAAAAACATTCAGTACTTC
.,TRBJ1-1,TRBV7-9,.,CASSLGVGDVTEAFF,TGTGCCAGCAGCTTAGGAGTGGGGGATGTCACTGAAGCTTTCTTT
.,TRBJ1-6,TRBV7-8,once,CASSLESRENSPLHF,TGTGCCAGCAGCTTAGAAAGCCGAGAAAATTCACCCCTCCACTTT
.,TRBJ1-1,TRBV19,few,CASRIGERAEAFF,TGTGCCAGTAGGATCGGGGAACGGGCTGAAGCTTTCTTT
.,TRBJ2-7,TRBV4-1,.,CASSQESRAYYEQYF,TGCGCCAGCAGCCAAGAGTCACGAGCCTACTACGAGCAGTACTTC
.,TRBJ1-1,TRBV30,few,CAWSVDPNTEAFF,TGTGCCTGGAGTGTAGACCCGAACACTGAAGCTTTCTTT
TRBD2,TRBJ2-7,TRBV9,.,CASSVGLLAGPNYEQYF,TGTGCCAGCAGCGTAGGCCTTCTAGCGGGGCCGAACTACGAGCAGTACTTC
TRBD2,TRBJ2-7,TRBV29-1,.,CSVLPSGREDSEQYF,TGCAGCGTTCTCCCCTCTGGGCGGGAGGATTCCGAGCAGTACTTC
.,TRBJ2-1,TRBV12-3/TRBV12-4,many,CASSLHEQFF,TGTGCCAGCAGTCTCCATGAGCAGTTCTTC
TRBD2,TRBJ2-3,TRBV5-6,few,CASTLKRGGGPTDTQYF,TGTGCCAGCACCTTGAAAAGGGGCGGGGGGCCCACAGATACGCAGTATTTT
.,TRBJ1-4,TRBV24-1,.,CATSESTGRGEKLFF,TGTGCCACCAGTGAGTCCACAGGGCGTGGTGAAAAACTGTTTTTT
.,TRBJ1-3,TRBV5-5,.,CASSLFQDGNTIYF,TGTGCCAGCAGCTTGTTTCAGGATGGAAACACCATATATTTT
TRBD1,TRBJ2-7,TRBV7-9,few,CASSPTGQGLHEQYF,TGTGCCAGCAGCCCAACGGGACAGGGGCTTCACGAGCAGTACTTC
.,TRBJ1-2,TRBV20-1,.,CSATGDYGYTF,TGCAGTGCTACAGGGGACTATGGCTACACCTTC
.,TRBJ1-1,TRBV6-5,.,CASSYYGAGEAFF,TGTGCCAGCAGTTATTATGGTGCGGGGGAAGCTTTCTTT
TRBD2,TRBJ2-1,TRBV11-2,few,CASSLDAGGLIYEQFF,TGTGCCAGCAGCTTAGACGCGGGGGGGTTGATATATGAGCAGTTCTTC
TRBD2,TRBJ2-7,TRBV12-3/TRBV12-4,.,CASSVRLAAYEQYF,TGTGCCAGCAGTGTCAGACTAGCGGCGTACGAGCAGTACTTC
.,TRBJ2-7,TRBV6-5,.,CASSYRTPDSYEQYF,TGTGCCAGCAGTTACCGGACTCCAGACTCCTACGAGCAGTACTTC
.,TRBJ2-5,TRBV12-3/TRBV12-4,few,CASSLHYSWGETQYF,TGTGCCAGCAGTTTACACTACAGCTGGGGAGAGACCCAGTACTTC
TRBD1,TRBJ2-5,TRBV7-9,many,CASSLGDRGLQETQYF,TGTGCCAGCAGCTTAGGGGACAGGGGACTCCAAGAGACCCAGTACTTC
.,TRBJ1-2,TRBV7-9,.,CASSFADRLYGYTF,TGTGCCAGCAGCTTCGCTGACAGGCTCTATGGCTACACCTTC
.,TRBJ2-7,TRBV12-3/TRBV12-4,.,CASSLQGGSTYEQYF,TGTGCCAGCAGTTTACAGGGGGGCTCGACCTACGAGCAGTACTTC
.,TRBJ1-1,TRBV20-1,few,CSAIDRSSRNTEAFF,TGCAGTGCTATTGACAGGTCTTCCCGTAACACTGAAGCTTTCTTT
.,TRBJ2-1,TRBV5-1,.,CASSPASTGYNEQFF,TGCGCCAGCAGCCCGGCTTCGACAGGCTACAATGAGCAGTTCTTC
TRBD1,TRBJ2-7,TRBV24-1,.,CATSKSDRGPYEQYF,TGTGCCACCAGCAAATCGGACAGGGGGCCCTACGAGCAGTACTTC
TRBD2,TRBJ2-2,TRBV5-1,.,CASSKGLAGSNTGELFF,TGCGCCAGCAGCAAGGGACTAGCGGGGTCGAACACCGGGGAGCTGTTTTTT
.,TRBJ2-7,TRBV14,.,CASSQGWFQEVARVPYEQYF,TGTGCCAGCAGCCAAGGGTGGTTCCAGGAAGTTGCGAGGGTACCCTACGAGCAGTACTTC